This entry lists 17 T cell receptor beta chains sequenced from one sample in a study of OX40 agonist ivuxolimab in advanced cancers. Assay used: immunoSEQ multiplex PCR; TCRdb lists only in-frame clones, some missing. The profile shows tens of thousands of clones, about nine tenths of them singletons. The source material was CD4+ or CD8+ T cells sorted from blood, sampled in a trial of the OX40 agonist ivuxolimab. The receptor source for this set is an adult with an advanced solid tumor such as melanoma, head and neck, liver or kidney cancer.

V gene TRBV6-6 combines with J gene TRBJ1-1, with D unresolved. The CDR3 has 11 residues. Trimming cost V 6 bases and J 1 base, with 3 bases left between them. Germline lookup yields CDR1 MNHNY and CDR2 SVGAGI (reference sequence). CDR3 sequence (DNA): TGTGCCAGCAGGCAGAACACTGAAGCTTTCTTT. It codes for CASRQNTEAFF.

This clone was counted a single time. The chain couples TRBV6-1 to TRBJ2-7, with 8 bases aligning to TRBD1. This CDR3 is 14 amino acids long. V gave up 2 bases and J gave up 5 bases; unmatched junction bases: 5. Germline V lookup: CDR1 MNHNS, CDR2 SASEGT. The DNA for the CDR3 is TGTGCCAGCAGTGAACGGGGCAGGGGGCACGAGCAGTACTTC. As protein: CASSERGRGHEQYF.

The V call is TRBV27, the J call TRBJ2-7; D perhaps matches TRBD2 (6 bases). CDR1 is MNHEY, CDR2 SMNVEV, per germline (reference sequence). V was clipped by 5 bases and J by 5 bases, with 10 bases between them. This CDR3 is 12 amino acids long. CDR3 sequence: CASSGGIDEQYF. The CDR3 region has the DNA TGTGCCAGCAGTGGAGGGATCGACGAGCAGTACTTC.

This rearrangement joins TRBV6-5 to TRBJ1-1; D is unresolved. The CDR3 runs to 13 residues. Germline lookup yields CDR1 MNHEY and CDR2 SVGAGI. The V end lost 5 bases, the J end lost 3 bases, and 10 bases lay between the germline ends. This chain's CDR3 is CASSEGYYTEAFF. The CDR3 DNA reads as TGTGCCAGCAGTGAAGGGTATTACACTGAAGCTTTCTTT.

This rearrangement joins TRBV15 to TRBJ2-7, with 10 bases lining up with TRBD2. The J segment lost 2 bases and the V segment lost 5 bases, leaving 0 bases of the junction unmatched. Germline V gene lookup returns CDR1 LNHNV and CDR2 YYDKDF (reference sequence). The length of the CDR3 is 13 residues. Here the CDR3 reads CATSGTSAYEQYF. CDR3 nucleotides: TGTGCCACCAGCGGGACTAGCGCCTACGAGCAGTACTTC.

Only a few counts were recorded for this clone. The chain links TRBV19 to TRBJ2-7, with D possibly TRBD1 on 6 matching bases. The CDR3 contains 17 residues. The V end lost 6 bases, the J end lost 1 base, and 22 bases lay between the germline ends. Germline CDR1 LNHDA, CDR2 SQIVND (reference sequence). In nucleotides, the CDR3 is TGTGCCAGTAGGGCCACAGGGTTAGGTGAACTTTCCTACGAGCAGTACTTC. It yields the protein CASRATGLGELSYEQYF.

The chain is built from TRBV6-5 and TRBJ2-7, with D hard to call. V lost 0 bases and J 0 bases, leaving 12 bases between the germline ends. Germline CDR1 reads MNHEY; CDR2 reads SVGAGI. There are 16 residues in the CDR3. The CDR3 protein is CASSYSETSASYEQYF. CDR3 nucleotide sequence: TGTGCCAGCAGTTACTCAGAAACCAGCGCCTCCTACGAGCAGTACTTC.

CDR3 sequence reads: CASSLDQERGQYF. The CDR3 nucleotides read TGTGCCAGCAGCTTAGATCAGGAAAGGGGGCAGTACTTC. J is TRBJ2-7 and V is TRBV11-2; a possible D gene is TRBD1 (5 bases). Trimming removed 0 bases at V and 9 bases at J, with 12 bases between. Germline-derived CDR1 and CDR2 are SGHAT and FQNNGV. The CDR3 covers 13 residues.

The chain joins TRBV2 to TRBJ1-6; 7 nucleotides align to TRBD1. Germline CDR1 reads SNHLY; CDR2 reads FYNNEI. The CDR3 is made up of 16 amino acids. Trimming cost V 6 bases and J 7 bases; bases outside gene matches: 12. The CDR3 bases are TGTGCCAGCAGCGAGCCCATGACAGGGAGGAATTCACCCCTCCACTTT. As protein: CASSEPMTGRNSPLHF.

The rearrangement joins TRBV5-4 to TRBJ1-2; a weak D match, TRBD1 (5 bases). Germline CDR1 is SGHNT and CDR2 is YYREEE (reference sequence). The germline V and J ends were trimmed by 4 bases and 6 bases, with 19 bases remaining between them. The CDR3 is made up of 15 amino acids. CDR3 in DNA: TGTGCCAGCAGCCCGGGGGGGGAGAAGGTGGATGGCTACACCTTC. Encoded protein: CASSPGGEKVDGYTF.

This clone was recorded at least ten times. This sequence joins TRBV7-9 and TRBJ1-4; 7 nucleotides agree with TRBD1. The CDR3 is made up of 14 amino acids. The V segment lost 7 bases and the J segment 5 bases; nucleotides outside the gene matches: 7. Germline V CDR1 and CDR2: SEHNR, FQNEAQ (reference sequence). Here the CDR3 DNA reads TGTGCCAGCAAACACGGGACAGCAAATGAAAAACTGTTTTTT. Amino acid sequence: CASKHGTANEKLFF.

The chain joins TRBV27 to TRBJ2-1; 10 bases agree with TRBD2. The CDR3 runs 17 residues. V gave up 1 base and J gave up 6 bases; unmatched junction bases: 9. CDR1 and CDR2 (germline): MNHEY, SMNVEV (reference sequence). The CDR3 bases are TGTGCCAGCAGTTTATTCGATGTGAGCGGGAGGGTCAATGAGCAGTTCTTC. This codes for CASSLFDVSGRVNEQFF.

This chain uses TRBV15 with TRBJ2-7; D gene ambiguous. Trimming pared 8 bases from V and 0 bases from J, leaving 14 bases between. Germline CDR1 and CDR2: LNHNV and YYDKDF (reference sequence). CDR3 size: 14 residues. DNA of the CDR3: TGTGCCACCTCCGGGCCGGGTTTCTCCTACGAGCAGTACTTC. Translated: CATSGPGFSYEQYF.

The chain couples TRBV9 to TRBJ2-4; no clear D gene. The CDR3 has 15 amino acids. In germline, CDR1 is SGDLS, CDR2 YYNGEE. Trimming pared 0 bases from V and 1 base from J, leaving 8 bases between. The CDR3 region is CASSVGGSAKNIQYF. The DNA for the CDR3 is TGTGCCAGCAGCGTAGGGGGAAGCGCCAAAAACATTCAGTACTTC.

V usage is TRBV27 and J usage is TRBJ2-7; D is unresolved. With 0 bases removed from V and 6 bases from J, the gap between germline ends came to 9 bases. The length of the CDR3 is 13 residues. Germline assignment: CDR1 MNHEY and CDR2 SMNVEV (reference sequence). For the CDR3, the DNA is TGTGCCAGCAGTTTATCGGGCTACTCCGAGCAGTACTTC. It codes for CASSLSGYSEQYF.

V is TRBV5-1 and J is TRBJ2-1, with D unclear. The CDR3 extends over 15 amino acids. Germline CDR1 SGHRS, CDR2 YFSETQ. The ends were cut back, 0 bases at V and 6 bases at J, with 13 bases in the middle. The chain's CDR3 is CASSLAFAGRNEQFF. In DNA, the CDR3 is TGCGCCAGCAGCTTGGCTTTTGCTGGACGCAATGAGCAGTTCTTC.

The chain employs TRBV28 and TRBJ2-7; a possible D gene is TRBD2 (6 bases). Looked up from germline, CDR1 is MDHEN and CDR2 is SYDVKM. Trimming pared 2 bases from V and 5 bases from J, leaving 16 bases between. The CDR3 is made up of 15 amino acids. The CDR3 nucleotides read TGTGCCAGCAGTTTACCCCCCGCGGGGCTTGACGAGCAGTACTTC. Translated: CASSLPPAGLDEQYF.